This T cell receptor (beta chain) was sequenced in a study of monozygotic twins with cystic fibrosis. Overall study results and limits: Low clonality (median around 0.0095) suggested a mostly naive repertoire.

TCRdb's table, derived via immunoSEQ multiplex PCR, lists solely in-frame clones and lacks some. The sample lists roughly 25,000 clones; approximately 89% were seen once. This CDR3 spans 12 amino acids. The V and J ends lost 4 bases and 1 base respectively, with 6 bases between them. Germline assignment: CDR1 SGHRS and CDR2 YFSETQ. Note on this clone: No antigen is known for it.

What was sequenced was blood. The chain uses TRBV5-1 and TRBJ2-7; possibly TRBD1 or TRBD2 for D (5 bases each). This receptor was identified in a girl aged 2 to 9 with cystic fibrosis. For the CDR3, the DNA is TGCGCCAGCAGCGGGGGTTCCTACGAGCAGTACTTC. It yields the protein CASSGGSYEQYF. The entire variable domain, with the rest obtained from reference TRBV5-1 and TRBJ2-7, is as follows: KAGVTQTPRYLIKTRGQQVTLSCSPISGHRSVSWYQQTPGQGLQFLFEYFSETQRNKGNFPGRFSGRQFSNSRSEMNVSTLELGDSALYLCASSGGSYEQYFGPGTRLTVT.